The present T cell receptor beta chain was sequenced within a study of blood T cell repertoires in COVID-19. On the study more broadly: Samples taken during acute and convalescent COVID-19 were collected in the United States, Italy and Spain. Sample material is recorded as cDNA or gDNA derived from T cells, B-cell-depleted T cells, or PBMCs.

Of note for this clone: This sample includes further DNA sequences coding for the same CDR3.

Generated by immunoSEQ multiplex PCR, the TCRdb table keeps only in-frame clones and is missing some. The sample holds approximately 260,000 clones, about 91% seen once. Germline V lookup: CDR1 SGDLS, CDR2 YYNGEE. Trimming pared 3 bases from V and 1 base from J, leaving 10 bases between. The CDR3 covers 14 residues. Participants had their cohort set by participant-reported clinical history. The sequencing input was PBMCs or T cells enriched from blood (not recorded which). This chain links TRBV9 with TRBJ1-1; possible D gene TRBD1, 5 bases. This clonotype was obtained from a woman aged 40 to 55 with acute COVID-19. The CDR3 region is CASSGDSPNTEAFF. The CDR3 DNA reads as TGTGCCAGCAGCGGAGACAGCCCGAACACTGAAGCTTTCTTT.